The 13 T cell receptor beta chains given below trace back to one sample, sequenced in a study of beta chain features in type 1 diabetes (dated by TCRdb to the late 2010s). Summary of the overall study and its limitations: Type 1 diabetes patients showed a moderate but significant shortening of TCRB CDR3 length in all four CD4+ subsets.

Their antigens are not known. The library was generated by the immunoSEQ multiplex PCR assay. The High Capacity cDNA Reverse Transcription Kit was used to reverse transcribe all of the isolated RNA, meaning that expressed TCRB transcripts were what got sequenced. Here the immuneACCESS table is served through TCRdb, limited to in-frame sequences with V and J called. Missing clones are a known gap in these copies; in checked studies unresolved V genes cover under half, and the rest lacks a known reason. This sample is represented by approximately 600,000 clones; 9.5% to 15% of them were singletons. Together, the top ten hold 0.095% to 0.15% of the sample. Sequencing was done on a sample of naive CD4+ T cells from blood. The cell subset or site label, read with the paper, signifies: true naive CD4+ T cells. These receptors were taken from a man under 40 with type 1 diabetes.

This clone has just a few counts. This chain uses TRBV4-3 with TRBJ2-2; tentatively, D is TRBD1 or TRBD2 (6 bases each). V was shortened by 0 bases and J by 6 bases, with 11 bases between the two germline ends. The CDR3 has 15 residues. CDR1 and CDR2 from the germline V gene are LGHNA and YSLEER. This chain's CDR3 is CASSQEGGHPGELFF. CDR3 DNA sequence: TGCGCCAGCAGCCAAGAAGGGGGGCATCCCGGGGAGCTGTTTTTT.

This clone was seen a few times. The chain uses TRBV5-4 and TRBJ2-2; D is ambiguous. This CDR3 comprises 14 residues. Trimming stripped 4 bases from V and 1 base from J, with 8 bases between. CDR1 and CDR2 from the germline V gene are SGHNT and YYREEE (reference sequence). For the CDR3, the DNA is TGTGCCAGCAGCGGGCAACGGAACACCGGGGAGCTGTTTTTT. Amino acids: CASSGQRNTGELFF.

There are a few counts of this clone. The chain has TRBV11-2 and TRBJ2-3; 10 nucleotides line up with TRBD1. The CDR3 sequence is 15 residues long. Germline V lookup: CDR1 SGHAT, CDR2 FQNNGV. V gave up 3 bases and J gave up 4 bases; unmatched junction bases: 4. The CDR3 region is CASSLGQGSSDTQYF. The CDR3 coding sequence is TGTGCCAGCAGCTTGGGACAGGGGTCCTCAGATACGCAGTATTTT.

A few counts support this clone. The V gene is TRBV28, the J gene TRBJ1-6; 7 nucleotides line up with TRBD1. With V trimmed by 10 bases and J by 13 bases, 16 bases remained unmatched. Germline-derived CDR1 and CDR2 are MDHEN and SYDVKM. The CDR3 covers 14 residues. The CDR3 DNA follows: TGTGCCACAGCAAGTGGGACAGCCAGGGCGCCCCTCCACTTT. It yields the protein CATASGTARAPLHF.

This clone was counted only a few times. The chain is built from TRBV9 and TRBJ1-2; possibly TRBD1 for D (5 bases). Deletions cut 0 bases from V and 7 bases from J, with 10 bases between. The V gene's germline CDR1 is SGDLS and CDR2 YYNGEE. CDR3 length equals 13 residues. CDR3 in DNA: TGTGCCAGCAGCGTAGCGGGGCCTAGTGGCTACACCTTC. It specifies CASSVAGPSGYTF.

This clone was seen more than once but under ten times. The V gene is TRBV29-1, the J gene TRBJ2-1, with a tentative D call TRBD2 (5 bases). The CDR3 has 14 amino acids. The germline V gene encodes CDR1 SQVTM and CDR2 ANQGSEA. The V end lost 7 bases, the J end lost 0 bases, and 13 bases lay between the germline ends. CDR3 residues: CSADPGLSYNEQFF. DNA for the CDR3: TGCAGCGCCGATCCCGGACTCTCCTACAATGAGCAGTTCTTC.

The chain has TRBV5-1 and TRBJ2-1, with TRBD1 identical over 8 bases. The length of the CDR3 is 15 residues. J was trimmed by 5 bases and V by 7 bases; bases with no gene match: 11. Germline CDR1 and CDR2: SGHRS and YFSETQ. Here the CDR3 reads CASYLGQGSHNEQFF. As DNA, the CDR3 is TGCGCCAGCTACCTCGGACAGGGTTCCCACAATGAGCAGTTCTTC.

In nucleotides, the CDR3 is TGTGCCAGCAGTTCCAACGTGAACTACGAGCAGTACTTC. It translates to CASSSNVNYEQYF. The chain joins TRBV27 to TRBJ2-7; no clear D. Germline V gene data show CDR1 as MNHEY and CDR2 as SMNVEV (reference sequence). The CDR3 has 13 amino acids. V was cut by 4 bases and J by 3 bases, with 10 bases left in between.

The sample holds a few counts of this clone. The chain recombines TRBV7-9 with TRBJ2-3, with 7 bases identical to TRBD2. The CDR3 runs to 15 residues. Germline lookup yields CDR1 SEHNR and CDR2 FQNEAQ (reference sequence). Trimming removed 4 bases from V and 0 bases from J; junction bases left unmatched: 4. CDR3 bases: TGTGCCAGCAGCTCCAACGGGGGGAGCACAGATACGCAGTATTTT. Its translation: CASSSNGGSTDTQYF.

The chain recombines TRBV5-1 with TRBJ2-1; 7 bases align to TRBD1. The CDR3 runs 14 residues. V was pared by 3 bases and J by 5 bases, with 5 bases of the junction left unmatched. From germline, CDR1 is SGHRS and CDR2 YFSETQ. The CDR3: CASSWGDRDNEQFF. Written as DNA, the CDR3 is TGCGCCAGCAGCTGGGGTGACAGGGACAATGAGCAGTTCTTC.

This clone has more than one count but fewer than ten. The V call is TRBV5-1, the J call TRBJ2-1; 12 bases are a match to TRBD2. Trimming at V came to 4 bases and at J to 4 bases, leaving 6 bases not matched to a gene. From germline, CDR1 is SGHRS and CDR2 YFSETQ. This CDR3 comprises 16 residues. The DNA for the CDR3 is TGCGCCAGCAGCCCCCTAGCGGGGGGGCAATACAATGAGCAGTTCTTC. Translated, it gives CASSPLAGGQYNEQFF.

The chain combines TRBV7-2 with TRBJ2-3; 7 bases align to TRBD1. CDR3 length equals 18 residues. V was clipped by 0 bases and J by 0 bases; unmatched bases: 9. The germline gives CDR1 SGHTA, CDR2 FQGNSA. The CDR3 spells CASSLAIRNRGSTDTQYF. The CDR3 DNA is TGTGCCAGCAGCTTAGCGATACGCAACAGGGGAAGCACAGATACGCAGTATTTT.

This clone turned up a few times. The chain joins TRBV29-1 to TRBJ1-2; D is undetermined. Per the germline V gene, CDR1 is SQVTM and CDR2 is ANQGSEA. The CDR3 extends over 13 amino acids. V was shortened by 4 bases and J by 7 bases, with 16 bases between the two germline ends. The CDR3 region is CSVARMGVSGYTF. As DNA, the CDR3 is TGCAGCGTTGCTCGAATGGGTGTTTCTGGCTACACCTTC.